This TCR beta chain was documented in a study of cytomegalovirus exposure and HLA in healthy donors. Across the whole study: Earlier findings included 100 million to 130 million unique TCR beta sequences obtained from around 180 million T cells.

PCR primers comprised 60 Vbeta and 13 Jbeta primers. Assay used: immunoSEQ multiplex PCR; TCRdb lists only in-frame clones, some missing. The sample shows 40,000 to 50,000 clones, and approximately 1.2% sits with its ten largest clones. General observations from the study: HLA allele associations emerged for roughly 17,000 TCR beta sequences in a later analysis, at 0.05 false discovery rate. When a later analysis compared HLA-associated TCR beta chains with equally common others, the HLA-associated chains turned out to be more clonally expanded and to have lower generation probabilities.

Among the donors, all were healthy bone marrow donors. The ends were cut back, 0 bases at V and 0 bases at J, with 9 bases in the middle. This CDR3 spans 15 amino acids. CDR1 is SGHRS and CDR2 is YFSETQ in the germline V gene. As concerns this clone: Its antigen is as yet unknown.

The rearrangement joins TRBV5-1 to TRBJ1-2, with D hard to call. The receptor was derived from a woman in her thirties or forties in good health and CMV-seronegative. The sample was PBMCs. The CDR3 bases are TGCGCCAGCAGCTTGGTTGCCTCGGCTAACTATGGCTACACCTTC. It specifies CASSLVASANYGYTF.